Presented here are 28 T cell receptor beta chains from one specimen sequenced in a study of CD8+ T cells in alopecia areata. It was cDNA, reverse transcribed from extracted RNA, that served as the sequencing template. Assay used: immunoSEQ multiplex PCR; TCRdb lists only in-frame clones, some missing. The data contain around 200,000 clones, roughly 60% of them singletons. Source: CD4+ T cells sorted from blood, taken at week 0. The origin of the receptors is a human donor with alopecia areata.

This rearrangement joins TRBV5-6 to TRBJ1-2; 8 bases are shared with TRBD1. Per germline, CDR1 SGHDT and CDR2 YYEEEE. The CDR3 consists of 13 residues. The J segment lost 6 bases and the V segment lost 4 bases, leaving 5 bases of the junction unmatched. In nucleotides, the CDR3 is TGTGCCAGCAGCCCGGACAGGGCGGATGGCTACACCTTC. It specifies CASSPDRADGYTF.

This sequence joins TRBV7-2 and TRBJ2-3; the match to TRBD2 covers 8 bases. Germline CDR1 reads SGHTA; CDR2 reads FQGNSA. The CDR3 contains 15 residues. V was pared by 3 bases and J by 4 bases, with 6 bases of the junction left unmatched. As DNA, the CDR3 is TGTGCCAGCAGCTTTGGGACTAGTCGGGCAGATACGCAGTATTTT. Protein: CASSFGTSRADTQYF.

The rearrangement links TRBV5-1 to TRBJ2-5, with a tentative D call TRBD1 (5 bases). CDR1 is SGHRS and CDR2 is YFSETQ in the germline V gene. There are 14 residues in the CDR3. V dropped 4 bases and J dropped 5 bases, with 15 bases sitting between them. CDR3 DNA: TGCGCCAGCAGCCTCCAAAGGGGCTTGGAGACCCAGTACTTC. The encoded protein is CASSLQRGLETQYF.

In this sample, this clone turned up once. V and J are TRBV15 and TRBJ2-5; 9 positions agree with TRBD1. The CDR3 length is 16 residues. The germline CDR1 and CDR2 sequences are LNHNV and YYDKDF (reference sequence). The junction had 12 bases not matched to a gene; V was cut back by 5 bases and J by 5 bases. As DNA, the CDR3 is TGTGCCACCAGCGGATATTGGGACAGGGCCGGGGAGACCCAGTACTTC. Its translation: CATSGYWDRAGETQYF.

The chain links TRBV7-2 to TRBJ2-7; D may correspond to TRBD1 or TRBD2 (5 bases each). The CDR3 runs to 15 residues. Germline V CDR1 and CDR2: SGHTA, FQGNSA. Trimming removed 5 bases at V and 2 bases at J, with 16 bases between. The CDR3, as DNA: TGTGCCAGCAGCCCCACCGGGACCATCACCTACGAGCAGTACTTC. It yields the protein CASSPTGTITYEQYF.

The chain uses TRBV2 and TRBJ2-7; D could derive from TRBD1 or TRBD2 (5 bases each). This CDR3 contains 13 residues. Germline CDR1 is SNHLY and CDR2 is FYNNEI. V was trimmed by 7 bases and J by 3 bases, leaving 13 bases between them. The CDR3 is CASIQGEGYEQYF. Here the CDR3 DNA reads TGTGCCAGCATCCAGGGAGAAGGCTACGAGCAGTACTTC.

This chain uses TRBV6-5 with TRBJ1-2; D is ambiguous. The germline gives CDR1 MNHEY, CDR2 SVGAGI. The CDR3 extends over 14 amino acids. Deletions cut 6 bases from V and 4 bases from J, with 15 bases between. CDR3 sequence: CASRDSGTLYGYTF. The CDR3 DNA reads as TGTGCCAGCAGGGATTCGGGAACGCTCTATGGCTACACCTTC.

The rearrangement links TRBV2 to TRBJ1-1; D remains ambiguous. Trimming cost V 3 bases and J 3 bases, with 8 bases left between them. The germline V gene encodes CDR1 SNHLY and CDR2 FYNNEI. The CDR3 extends over 13 amino acids. DNA of the CDR3: TGTGCCAGCAGTGACGGCCACTACACTGAAGCTTTCTTT. It translates to CASSDGHYTEAFF.

The rearrangement links TRBV29-1 to TRBJ1-2; the match to TRBD1 covers 7 bases. The CDR3 extends over 12 amino acids. The J segment lost 7 bases and the V segment lost 7 bases, leaving 9 bases of the junction unmatched. Per germline, CDR1 SQVTM and CDR2 ANQGSEA. CDR3 nucleotides: TGCAGCGCCGACAGGGCACTGCTTGGCTACACCTTC. Protein sequence: CSADRALLGYTF. The whole variable domain, filled in from reference TRBV29-1 and TRBJ1-2, reads SAVISQKPSRDICQRGTSLTIQCQVDSQVTMMFWYRQQPGQSLTLIATANQGSEATYESGFVIDKFPISRPNLTFSTLTVSNMSPEDSSIYLCSADRALLGYTFGSGTRLTVV.

The chain is built from TRBV11-2 and TRBJ1-6; the D is unclear. Germline CDR1 reads SGHAT; CDR2 reads FQNNGV. The CDR3 is 13 amino acids. V dropped 0 bases and J dropped 11 bases, with 8 bases sitting between them. The DNA for the CDR3 is TGTGCCAGCAGCTTAGATCAGTTTCCACCCCTCCACTTT. The encoded protein is CASSLDQFPPLHF.

The chain couples TRBV23-1 to TRBJ1-1, with D unresolved. TRBV23-1 carries the ORF label, with uncertain function. The CDR3 loop spans 14 amino acids. Trimming removed 2 bases from V and 4 bases from J, with 11 bases in between. Written as DNA, the CDR3 is TGCGCCAGCAGTCAACTGCAGCCCTCCACTGAAGCTTTCTTT. Amino acids: CASSQLQPSTEAFF.

The V and J genes are TRBV29-1 and TRBJ2-1; TRBD2 aligns across 8 bases. Germline CDR1 is SQVTM and CDR2 is ANQGSEA. Trimming took 2 bases from V and 12 from J; bases not matched to a gene: 3. The CDR3 totals 11 residues. The CDR3 spells CSVENGGAQFF. CDR3 DNA sequence: TGCAGCGTTGAAAACGGGGGGGCGCAGTTCTTC.

The V and J genes are TRBV10-3 and TRBJ1-4, with D perhaps matching TRBD1 (5 bases). The V and J ends lost 10 bases and 8 bases respectively, with 17 bases between them. Germline V gene sequence: CDR1 ENHRY, CDR2 SYGVKD. The CDR3 runs to 13 residues. CDR3 nucleotide sequence: TGTGCCACATCCGGGGCAGGGCAGGAAAAACTGTTTTTT. Translation gives CATSGAGQEKLFF.

V and J are TRBV29-1 and TRBJ2-5; D is ambiguous. V was cut by 0 bases and J by 3 bases, with 8 bases left in between. The CDR3 has 13 amino acids. Germline CDR1 and CDR2: SQVTM and ANQGSEA. CDR3 bases: TGCAGCGTTGAAGATGGTGGGGAAGAGACCCAGTACTTC. This sequence encodes CSVEDGGEETQYF.

This clone appeared many times. The chain is built from TRBV30 and TRBJ2-5; 9 nucleotides align to TRBD2. This CDR3 has 15 amino acids. Germline assignment: CDR1 GTSNPN and CDR2 SVGIG (reference sequence). J was trimmed by 6 bases and V by 1 base; bases with no gene match: 9. Written as DNA, the CDR3 is TGTGCCTGGAGTGGAGCGGGGGGCTGGAGGAAGACCCAGTACTTC. This gives the protein CAWSGAGGWRKTQYF.

The chain is built from TRBV30 and TRBJ1-1; tentatively, D is TRBD1 (5 bases). CDR1 and CDR2 (germline): GTSNPN, SVGIG (reference sequence). The CDR3 spans 15 residues. Trimming removed 2 bases at V and 1 base at J, with 14 bases between. The CDR3, as DNA: TGTGCCTGGAGTTCACGCGCAGGGCAGAACACTGAAGCTTTCTTT. It yields the protein CAWSSRAGQNTEAFF. Based on the CDR3 plus reference TRBV30 and TRBJ1-1, the full variable domain is SQTIHQWPATLVQPVGSPLSLECTVEGTSNPNLYWYRQAAGRGLQLLFYSVGIGQISSEVPQNLSASRPQDRQFILSSKKLLLSDSGFYLCAWSSRAGQNTEAFFGQGTRLTVV.

This clone has just a few counts. The rearrangement joins TRBV15 to TRBJ1-1, with D unresolved. The V and J ends lost 5 bases and 7 bases respectively, with 8 bases between them. The germline CDR1 and CDR2 sequences are LNHNV and YYDKDF (reference sequence). The CDR3 has 11 amino acids. The CDR3 is CATSYLGEAFF. The CDR3 DNA is TGTGCCACCAGCTACCTGGGTGAAGCTTTCTTT.

The chain carries TRBV5-1 and TRBJ2-2; TRBD1 matches 8 bases. V lost 2 bases, J lost 6 bases, and 3 bases stayed unmatched. CDR1 and CDR2 (germline): SGHRS, YFSETQ. The CDR3 consists of 14 residues. CDR3 loop: CASSFGTGSGELFF. The CDR3, as DNA: TGCGCCAGCAGCTTTGGGACAGGATCCGGGGAGCTGTTTTTT.

This clone was detected only a few times. The J gene is TRBJ1-2, the V gene TRBV29-1, with D possibly TRBD1 on 6 matching bases. This CDR3 contains 12 residues. Trimming took off 4 bases at V and 8 bases at J, with 14 bases between the two ends. Germline values: CDR1 SQVTM, CDR2 ANQGSEA. CDR3 in amino acids: CSVAGVSGGYTF. CDR3 nucleotide sequence: TGCAGCGTTGCAGGGGTCTCCGGAGGCTACACCTTC.

This clone was detected only a few times. V and J are TRBV30 and TRBJ2-1; no firm D call. The CDR3 spans 11 residues. Germline CDR1 GTSNPN, CDR2 SVGIG (reference sequence). The germline V and J ends were trimmed by 5 bases and 9 bases, with 11 bases remaining between them. Here the CDR3 DNA reads TGTGCCTGGGGTGGGTCTATTGAGCAGTTCTTC. Its protein product is CAWGGSIEQFF.

This rearrangement joins TRBV5-1 to TRBJ2-3; the D call may be TRBD1 or TRBD2 (5 bases each). The CDR3 is made up of 15 amino acids. Trimming removed 2 bases from V and 8 bases from J, with 18 bases in between. CDR1 is SGHRS, CDR2 YFSETQ, per germline. Written as DNA, the CDR3 is TGCGCCAGCAGCTTCCGGGACGGCCAAAAGGGTACGCAGTATTTT. Its translation: CASSFRDGQKGTQYF.

V usage is TRBV28 and J usage is TRBJ1-1; 8 positions match TRBD1. Germline V gene lookup returns CDR1 MDHEN and CDR2 SYDVKM. There are 14 residues in the CDR3. V shed 8 bases and J 1 base; nucleotides not matched to a gene: 6. Here the CDR3 reads CASVTGAANTEAFF. The DNA for the CDR3 is TGTGCCAGCGTGACAGGGGCCGCGAACACTGAAGCTTTCTTT.

This clone was seen more than once but under ten times. The chain uses TRBV29-1 and TRBJ1-1; tentative D call: TRBD1 (6 bases). The CDR3 has 12 residues. The germline gives CDR1 SQVTM, CDR2 ANQGSEA. Trimming pared 7 bases from V and 7 bases from J, leaving 16 bases between. The CDR3 region is CSGGFLGGEAFF. CDR3 DNA sequence: TGCAGCGGCGGCTTTTTAGGGGGTGAAGCTTTCTTT.

The CDR3 here is CAISPSYGGPGNEQFF. CDR3 DNA: TGTGCCATCAGTCCTTCCTATGGGGGGCCGGGGAATGAGCAGTTCTTC. V is TRBV10-3 and J is TRBJ2-1; D is tentatively TRBD1 or TRBD2 (6 bases each). Germline-derived CDR1 and CDR2 are ENHRY and SYGVKD. Trimming took 5 bases from V and 7 from J, leaving 21 bases between them. CDR3 size: 16 residues.

J is TRBJ2-5 and V is TRBV30, with D possibly TRBD1 on 5 matching bases. CDR1 is GTSNPN and CDR2 is SVGIG in the germline V gene (reference sequence). Trimming stripped 2 bases from V and 1 base from J, with 11 bases between. The CDR3 is 14 residues long. The CDR3 sequence: CAWSLGHLQETQYF. As DNA, the CDR3 is TGTGCCTGGAGTCTGGGGCACCTCCAAGAGACCCAGTACTTC.

The genes are TRBV10-3 and TRBJ2-2, with D perhaps assigned TRBD1 or TRBD2 (5 bases each). The germline gives CDR1 ENHRY, CDR2 SYGVKD. The V and J ends lost 0 bases and 5 bases respectively, with 10 bases between them. CDR3 size: 15 residues. The CDR3 spells CAISESGGTTGELFF. The CDR3 DNA sequence: TGTGCCATCAGTGAGTCTGGGGGAACGACCGGGGAGCTGTTTTTT.

V gene TRBV5-6 combines with J gene TRBJ1-2; D unclear. The CDR3 runs to 12 residues. From germline, CDR1 is SGHDT and CDR2 YYEEEE. Deletions cut 0 bases from V and 8 bases from J, with 8 bases between. CDR3 amino acids: CASSLERIGYTF. The CDR3 DNA reads as TGTGCCAGCAGCTTGGAACGAATCGGCTACACCTTC.

The chain combines TRBV13 with TRBJ1-2; 7 positions match TRBD1. J gave up 10 bases and V 4 bases, and 6 bases lay outside the gene matches. The germline CDR1 and CDR2 sequences are PRHDT and FYEKMQ (reference sequence). The CDR3 totals 12 residues. This CDR3 reads CASSYDREDYTF. DNA for the CDR3: TGTGCCAGCAGCTACGACAGGGAAGACTACACCTTC. Full variable domain (rest looked up from reference TRBV13 and TRBJ1-2): AAGVIQSPRHLIKEKRETATLKCYPIPRHDTVYWYQQGPGQDPQFLISFYEKMQSDKGSIPDRFSAQQFSDYHSELNMSSLELGDSALYFCASSYDREDYTFGSGTRLTVV.